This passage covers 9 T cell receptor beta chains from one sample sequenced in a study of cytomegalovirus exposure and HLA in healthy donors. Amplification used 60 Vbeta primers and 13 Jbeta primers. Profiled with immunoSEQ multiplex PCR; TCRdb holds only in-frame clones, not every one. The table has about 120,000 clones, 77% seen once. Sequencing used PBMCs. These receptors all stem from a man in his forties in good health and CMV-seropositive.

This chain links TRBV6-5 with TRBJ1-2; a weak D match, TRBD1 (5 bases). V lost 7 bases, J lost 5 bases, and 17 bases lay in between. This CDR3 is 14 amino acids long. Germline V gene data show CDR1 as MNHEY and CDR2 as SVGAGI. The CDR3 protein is CASTPRGRGYGYTF. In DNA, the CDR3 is TGTGCCAGCACCCCGCGGGGGAGGGGTTATGGCTACACCTTC.

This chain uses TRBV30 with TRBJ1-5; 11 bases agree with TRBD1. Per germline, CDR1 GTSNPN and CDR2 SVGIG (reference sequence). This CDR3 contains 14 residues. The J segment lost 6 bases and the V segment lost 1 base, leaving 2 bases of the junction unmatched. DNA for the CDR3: TGTGCCTGGAGTGGCGGACAGGGGGCTCAGCCCCAGCATTTT. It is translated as CAWSGGQGAQPQHF.

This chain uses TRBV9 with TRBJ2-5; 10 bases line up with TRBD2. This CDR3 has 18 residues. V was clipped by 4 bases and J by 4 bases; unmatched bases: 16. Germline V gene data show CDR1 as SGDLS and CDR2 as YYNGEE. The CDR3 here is CASSRPFQAGGRAETQYF. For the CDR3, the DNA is TGTGCCAGCAGCCGTCCATTTCAAGCGGGGGGGCGGGCAGAGACCCAGTACTTC.

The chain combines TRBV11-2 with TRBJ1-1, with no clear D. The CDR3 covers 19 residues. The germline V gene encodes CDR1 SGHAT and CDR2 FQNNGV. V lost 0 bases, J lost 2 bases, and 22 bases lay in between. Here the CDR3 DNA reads TGTGCCAGCAGCTTAGACGTATTTATTCGGGAGGCGGAAAACACTGAAGCTTTCTTT. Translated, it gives CASSLDVFIREAENTEAFF.

The CDR3 loop is CASSPRGSINYGYTF. CDR3 sequence (DNA): TGTGCCAGCAGCCCGAGAGGGTCGATCAACTATGGCTACACCTTC. This chain joins TRBV7-9 and TRBJ1-2; D is uncertain. Trimming took off 5 bases at V and 2 bases at J, with 15 bases between the two ends. CDR1 and CDR2 from the germline V gene are SEHNR and FQNEAQ (reference sequence). The CDR3 is made up of 15 amino acids.

The CDR3 bases are TGTGCCAGCAGCCCCGGGGGGGCGGGGGGGCTGGAGACCCAGTACTTC. Translation: CASSPGGAGGLETQYF. V usage is TRBV11-3 and J usage is TRBJ2-5; TRBD2 agrees at 9 bases. The CDR3 runs 16 residues. Trimming cost V 5 bases and J 5 bases; bases outside gene matches: 12. CDR1 SGHNT and CDR2 YENEEA come from the germline V gene.

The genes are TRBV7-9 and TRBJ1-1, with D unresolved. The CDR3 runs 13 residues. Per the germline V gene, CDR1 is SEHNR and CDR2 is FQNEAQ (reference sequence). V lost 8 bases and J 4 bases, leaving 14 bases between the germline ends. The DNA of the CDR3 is TGTGCCAGCCCTGACTGGTCGGTCACTGAAGCTTTCTTT. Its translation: CASPDWSVTEAFF.

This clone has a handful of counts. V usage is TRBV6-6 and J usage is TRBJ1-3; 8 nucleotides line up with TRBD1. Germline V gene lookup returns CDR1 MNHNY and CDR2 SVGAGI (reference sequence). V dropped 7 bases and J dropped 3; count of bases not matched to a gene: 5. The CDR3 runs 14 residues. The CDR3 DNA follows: TGTGCCAGCACTGCAGACAGGGGTGGAAACACCATATATTTT. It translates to CASTADRGGNTIYF.

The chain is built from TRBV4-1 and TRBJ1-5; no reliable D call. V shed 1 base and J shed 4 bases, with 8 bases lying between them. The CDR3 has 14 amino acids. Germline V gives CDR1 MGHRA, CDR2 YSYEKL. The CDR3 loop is CASSQVADNQPQHF. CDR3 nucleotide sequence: TGCGCCAGCAGCCAAGTGGCGGATAATCAGCCCCAGCATTTT.